Sequencing of this T cell receptor (beta chain) was carried out in a study of T cells in Graves' hyperthyroidism and ophthalmopathy. This CDR3 is 14 amino acids long. The germline V and J ends were trimmed by 3 bases and 5 bases, with 17 bases remaining between them. Germline V gives CDR1 DFQATT, CDR2 SNEGSKA (reference sequence). General study results and limits: Ophthalmopathy, as predicted by the model, came a median about six months after the prediction.

Researchers took RNA transcripts and amplified the TCR beta CDR3 regions from them. In the first-round RT-PCR of the TCR CDR3, the HTBI primer set was used. TCRdb re-analysed the multiplex PCR reads in MiXCR, keeping a single row per CDR3 protein. The sample holds about 350,000 distinct CDR3 sequences, roughly 14% seen once. This clonotype occurred many times. Its antigen is undetermined. In patients aged 18 to 65, hyperthyroidism was newly diagnosed, with duration under 2 months. Source material: blood. The chain links TRBV20-1 to TRBJ2-7, with D tentatively TRBD1 (5 bases). The TCR sequence derives from a woman aged 30 to 39 with Graves' hyperthyroidism. CDR3 bases: TGCAGTGCTAGTACGGTCCGGACATGGGACGAGCAGTACTTC. Translated, it gives CSASTVRTWDEQYF.